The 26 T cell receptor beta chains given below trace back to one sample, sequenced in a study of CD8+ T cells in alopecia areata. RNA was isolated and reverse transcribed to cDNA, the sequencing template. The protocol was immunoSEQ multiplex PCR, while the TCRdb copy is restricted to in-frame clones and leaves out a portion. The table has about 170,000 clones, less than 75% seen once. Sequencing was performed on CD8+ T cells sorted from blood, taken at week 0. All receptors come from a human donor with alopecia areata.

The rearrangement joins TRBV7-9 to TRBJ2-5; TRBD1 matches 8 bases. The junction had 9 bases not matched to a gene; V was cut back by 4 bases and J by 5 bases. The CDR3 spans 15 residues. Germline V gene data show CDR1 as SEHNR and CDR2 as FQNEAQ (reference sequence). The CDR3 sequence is CASSSKTGEVETQYF. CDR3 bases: TGTGCCAGCAGCTCCAAGACAGGGGAGGTGGAGACCCAGTACTTC.

For the CDR3, the DNA is TGTGCCAGCAGCTTAGCGCGGGGTTACTCCTACGAGCAGTACTTC. Amino acid sequence: CASSLARGYSYEQYF. This chain uses TRBV11-2 with TRBJ2-7; possibly TRBD2 for D (6 bases). The germline CDR1 and CDR2 sequences are SGHAT and FQNNGV. Deletions cut 1 base from V and 0 bases from J, with 10 bases between. This CDR3 region has 15 residues.

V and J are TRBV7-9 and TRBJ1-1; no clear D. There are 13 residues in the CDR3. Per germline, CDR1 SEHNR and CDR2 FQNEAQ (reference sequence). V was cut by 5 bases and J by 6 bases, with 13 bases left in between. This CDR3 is CASSRYSFSEAFF. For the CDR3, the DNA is TGTGCCAGCAGCCGATACAGTTTTTCTGAAGCTTTCTTT. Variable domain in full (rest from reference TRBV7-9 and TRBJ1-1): DTGVSQNPRHKITKRGQNVTFRCDPISEHNRLYWYRQTLGQGPEFLTYFQNEAQLEKSRLLSDRFSAERPKGSFSTLEIQRTEQGDSAMYLCASSRYSFSEAFFGQGTRLTVV.

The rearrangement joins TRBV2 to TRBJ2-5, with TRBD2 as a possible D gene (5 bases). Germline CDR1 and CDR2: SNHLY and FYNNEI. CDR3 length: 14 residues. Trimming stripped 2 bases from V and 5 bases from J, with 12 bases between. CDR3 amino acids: CASSELVTGETQYF. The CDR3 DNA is TGTGCCAGCAGTGAACTGGTTACGGGGGAGACCCAGTACTTC.

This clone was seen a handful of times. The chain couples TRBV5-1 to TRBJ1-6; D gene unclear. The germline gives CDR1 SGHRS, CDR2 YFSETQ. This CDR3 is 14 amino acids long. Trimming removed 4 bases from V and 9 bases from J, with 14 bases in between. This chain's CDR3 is CASSPDRSGSPLHF. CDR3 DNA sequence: TGCGCCAGCAGCCCGGACCGGTCCGGTTCACCCCTCCACTTT. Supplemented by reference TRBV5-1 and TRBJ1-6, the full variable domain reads KAGVTQTPRYLIKTRGQQVTLSCSPISGHRSVSWYQQTPGQGLQFLFEYFSETQRNKGNFPGRFSGRQFSNSRSEMNVSTLELGDSALYLCASSPDRSGSPLHFGNGTRLTVT.

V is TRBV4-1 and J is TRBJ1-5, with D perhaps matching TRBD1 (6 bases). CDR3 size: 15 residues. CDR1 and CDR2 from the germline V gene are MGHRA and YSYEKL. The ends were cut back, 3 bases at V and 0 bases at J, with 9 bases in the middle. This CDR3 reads CASSHTTGSNQPQHF. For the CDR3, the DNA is TGCGCCAGCAGCCACACGACAGGTAGCAATCAGCCCCAGCATTTT.

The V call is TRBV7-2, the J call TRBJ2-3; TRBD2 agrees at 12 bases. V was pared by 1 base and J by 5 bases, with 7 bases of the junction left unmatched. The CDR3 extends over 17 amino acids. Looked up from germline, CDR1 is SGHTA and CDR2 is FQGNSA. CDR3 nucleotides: TGTGCCAGCAGCTTAGTCACTAGCGGGGGGCTTAAAGATACGCAGTATTTT. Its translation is CASSLVTSGGLKDTQYF.

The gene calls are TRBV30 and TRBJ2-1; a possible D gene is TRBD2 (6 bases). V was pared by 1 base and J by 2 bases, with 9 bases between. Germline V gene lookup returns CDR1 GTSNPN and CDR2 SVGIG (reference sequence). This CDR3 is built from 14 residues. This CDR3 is CAWSAGDPYNEQFF. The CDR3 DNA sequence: TGTGCCTGGAGTGCGGGGGACCCCTACAATGAGCAGTTCTTC.

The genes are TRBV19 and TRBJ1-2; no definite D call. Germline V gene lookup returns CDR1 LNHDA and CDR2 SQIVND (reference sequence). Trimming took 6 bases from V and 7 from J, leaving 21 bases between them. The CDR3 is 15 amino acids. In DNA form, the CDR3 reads TGTGCCAGTAGAGAACTCAGGCCCCAGGCAGGTGGCTACACCTTC. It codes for CASRELRPQAGGYTF.

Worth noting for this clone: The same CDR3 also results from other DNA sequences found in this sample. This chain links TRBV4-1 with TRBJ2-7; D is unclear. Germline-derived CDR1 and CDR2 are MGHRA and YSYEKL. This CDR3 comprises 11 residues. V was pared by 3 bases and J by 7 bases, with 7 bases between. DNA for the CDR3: TGCGCCAGCAGCCAGGGCCGGGAGCAGTACTTC. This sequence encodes CASSQGREQYF.

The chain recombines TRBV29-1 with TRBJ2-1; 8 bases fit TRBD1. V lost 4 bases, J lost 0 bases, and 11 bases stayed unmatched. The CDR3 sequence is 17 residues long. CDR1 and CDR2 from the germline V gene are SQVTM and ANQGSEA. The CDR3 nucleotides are TGCAGCGTTGGAGGGACAGGCGACCTAAGCTCCTACAATGAGCAGTTCTTC. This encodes CSVGGTGDLSSYNEQFF.

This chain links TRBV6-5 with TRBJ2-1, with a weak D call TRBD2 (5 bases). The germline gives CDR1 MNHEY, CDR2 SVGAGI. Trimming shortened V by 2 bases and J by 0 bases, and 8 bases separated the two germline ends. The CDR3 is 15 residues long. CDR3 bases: TGTGCCAGCAGTTACGCGGCGGGCTCCTACAATGAGCAGTTCTTC. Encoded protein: CASSYAAGSYNEQFF.

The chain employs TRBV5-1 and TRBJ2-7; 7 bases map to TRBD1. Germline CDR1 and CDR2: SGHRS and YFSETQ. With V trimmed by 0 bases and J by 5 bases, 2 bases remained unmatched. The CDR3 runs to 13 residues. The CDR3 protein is CASSLGTGDEQYF. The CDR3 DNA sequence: TGCGCCAGCAGCTTGGGTACAGGGGACGAGCAGTACTTC.

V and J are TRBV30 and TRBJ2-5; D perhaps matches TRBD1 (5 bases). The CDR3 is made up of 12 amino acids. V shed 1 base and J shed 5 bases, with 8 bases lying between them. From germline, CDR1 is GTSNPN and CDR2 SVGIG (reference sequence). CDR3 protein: CAWSEGLETQYF. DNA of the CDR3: TGTGCCTGGAGTGAGGGGTTGGAGACCCAGTACTTC.

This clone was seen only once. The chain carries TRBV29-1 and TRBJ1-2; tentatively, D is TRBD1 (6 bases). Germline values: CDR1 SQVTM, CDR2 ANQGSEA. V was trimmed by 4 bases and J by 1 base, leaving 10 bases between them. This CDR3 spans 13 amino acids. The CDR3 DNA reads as TGCAGCGTTGTGGGGGACATTAACTATGGCTACACCTTC. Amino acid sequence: CSVVGDINYGYTF.

The CDR3: CASIGEQGASYNEQFF. The CDR3 DNA follows: TGTGCCAGCATAGGTGAGCAGGGGGCTTCCTACAATGAGCAGTTCTTC. This chain links TRBV27 with TRBJ2-1; TRBD1 matches at 8 bases. The junction had 9 bases not matched to a gene; V was cut back by 7 bases and J by 1 base. The CDR3 spans 16 residues. CDR1 MNHEY and CDR2 SMNVEV come from the germline V gene (reference sequence).

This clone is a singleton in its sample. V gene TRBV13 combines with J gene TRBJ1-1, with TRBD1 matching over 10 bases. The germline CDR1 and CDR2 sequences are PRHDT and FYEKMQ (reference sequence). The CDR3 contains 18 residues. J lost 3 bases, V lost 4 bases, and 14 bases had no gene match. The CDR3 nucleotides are TGTGCCAGCAGCTCCGAATTGGGACAGGGGTTGAAGTACACTGAAGCTTTCTTT. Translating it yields CASSSELGQGLKYTEAFF.

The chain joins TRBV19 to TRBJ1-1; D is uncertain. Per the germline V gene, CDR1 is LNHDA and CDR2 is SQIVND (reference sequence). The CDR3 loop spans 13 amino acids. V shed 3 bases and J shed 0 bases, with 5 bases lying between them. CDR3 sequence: CASSMTMNTEAFF. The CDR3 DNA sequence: TGTGCCAGTAGTATGACGATGAACACTGAAGCTTTCTTT.

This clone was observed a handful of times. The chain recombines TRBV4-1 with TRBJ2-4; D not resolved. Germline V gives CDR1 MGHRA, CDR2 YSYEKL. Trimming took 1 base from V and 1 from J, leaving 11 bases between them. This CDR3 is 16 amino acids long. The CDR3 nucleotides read TGCGCCAGCAGCCAAGGCATGCAGGTGGCCAAAAACATTCAGTACTTC. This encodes CASSQGMQVAKNIQYF.

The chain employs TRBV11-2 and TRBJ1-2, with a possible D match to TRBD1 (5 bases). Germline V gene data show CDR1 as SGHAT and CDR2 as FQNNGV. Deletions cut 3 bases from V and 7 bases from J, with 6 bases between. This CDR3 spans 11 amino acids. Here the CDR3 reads CASSFGGGYTF. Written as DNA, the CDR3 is TGTGCCAGCAGCTTTGGGGGTGGCTACACCTTC.

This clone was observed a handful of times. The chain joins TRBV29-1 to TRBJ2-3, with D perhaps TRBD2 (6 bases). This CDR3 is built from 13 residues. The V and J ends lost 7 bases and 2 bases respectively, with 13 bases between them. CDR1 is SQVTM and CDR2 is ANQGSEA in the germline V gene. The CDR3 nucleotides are TGCAGCGGGAGGGGCGACCCCACAGATACGCAGTATTTT. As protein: CSGRGDPTDTQYF.

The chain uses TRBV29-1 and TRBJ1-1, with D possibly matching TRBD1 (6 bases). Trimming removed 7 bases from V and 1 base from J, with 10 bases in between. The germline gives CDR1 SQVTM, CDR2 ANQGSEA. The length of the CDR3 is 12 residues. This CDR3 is CSARGGNTEAFF. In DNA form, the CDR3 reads TGCAGCGCCAGGGGCGGGAACACTGAAGCTTTCTTT.

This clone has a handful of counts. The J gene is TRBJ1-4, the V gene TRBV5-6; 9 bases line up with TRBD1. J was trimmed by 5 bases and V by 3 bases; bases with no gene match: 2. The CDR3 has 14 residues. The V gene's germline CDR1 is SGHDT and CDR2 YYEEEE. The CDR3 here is CASSSGTGNEKLFF. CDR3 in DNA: TGTGCCAGCAGCTCCGGGACAGGGAATGAAAAACTGTTTTTT.

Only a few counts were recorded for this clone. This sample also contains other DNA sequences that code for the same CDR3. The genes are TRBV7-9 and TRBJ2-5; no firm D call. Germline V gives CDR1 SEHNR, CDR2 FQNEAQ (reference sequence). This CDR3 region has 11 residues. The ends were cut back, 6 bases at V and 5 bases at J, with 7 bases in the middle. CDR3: CASSPQETQYF. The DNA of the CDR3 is TGTGCCAGCAGTCCACAGGAGACCCAGTACTTC. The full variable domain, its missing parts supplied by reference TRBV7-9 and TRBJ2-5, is DTGVSQNPRHKITKRGQNVTFRCDPISEHNRLYWYRQTLGQGPEFLTYFQNEAQLEKSRLLSDRFSAERPKGSFSTLEIQRTEQGDSAMYLCASSPQETQYFGPGTRLLVL.

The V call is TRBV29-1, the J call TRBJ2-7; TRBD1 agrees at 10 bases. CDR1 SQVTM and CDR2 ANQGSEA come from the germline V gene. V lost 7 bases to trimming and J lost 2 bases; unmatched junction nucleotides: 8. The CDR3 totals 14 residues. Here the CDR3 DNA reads TGCAGCGGAATGGGGACAGGGGCCCCCTACGAGCAGTACTTC. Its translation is CSGMGTGAPYEQYF.

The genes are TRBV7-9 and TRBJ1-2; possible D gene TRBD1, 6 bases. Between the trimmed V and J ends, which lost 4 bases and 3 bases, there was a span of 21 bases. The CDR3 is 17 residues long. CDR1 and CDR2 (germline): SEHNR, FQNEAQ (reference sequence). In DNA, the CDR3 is TGTGCCAGCAGCTCGCCCAGGGGCCGAAACTCGGACTATGGCTACACCTTC. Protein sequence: CASSSPRGRNSDYGYTF.